These T cell receptor beta chains were read from a single sample in a study of blood T cell repertoires in COVID-19. Using immunoSEQ multiplex PCR, the repertoire was profiled, and TCRdb retains in-frame clones only, with some absent. The sample lists about 170,000 clones; about 80% were seen once. Sequences were obtained from peripheral blood. The receptors were gathered from a woman between 35 and 50 years old with COVID-19, enrolled during active disease. The CDR3 runs from the conserved cysteine through the conserved F or W. Fields, in order: D gene, V gene, clone size, J gene, CDR3 protein, CDR3 DNA. D genes are given only for firm matches. Some rows have no size entry. The others give once, few or many, or a class for an expanded clone.

NA	TRBV12-3/TRBV12-4	NA	TRBJ1-2	CASSLGTRHGYTF	TGTGCCAGCAGCCTTGGGACACGGCATGGCTACACCTTC
TRBD1	TRBV2	NA	TRBJ1-4	CASSAAGQVNEKLFF	TGTGCCAGCAGTGCGGCGGGACAGGTTAATGAAAAACTGTTTTTT
NA	TRBV18	NA	TRBJ1-1	CASSPSGGLGVYTEAFF	TGTGCCAGCTCACCCTCTGGCGGCTTAGGGGTTTACACTGAAGCTTTCTTT
TRBD1	TRBV3-1/TRBV3-2	many	TRBJ1-6	CASSHGTGNSPLHF	TGTGCCAGCAGCCACGGGACAGGGAATTCACCCCTCCACTTT
TRBD2	TRBV28	NA	TRBJ2-1	CASTQGGLAGFNEQFF	TGTGCCAGCACCCAGGGGGGACTAGCGGGGTTCAATGAGCAGTTCTTC
TRBD1	TRBV5-1	NA	TRBJ2-1	CASSSGGATYNEQFF	TGCGCCAGCAGCTCAGGGGGCGCGACCTACAATGAGCAGTTCTTC
NA	TRBV11-3	NA	TRBJ2-2	CASSGESDTGELFF	TGTGCCAGCAGTGGAGAGTCGGACACCGGGGAGCTGTTTTTT
TRBD2	TRBV6-5	NA	TRBJ2-1	CASSGLAGTVDEQFF	TGTGCCAGCAGCGGACTAGCGGGGACCGTTGATGAGCAGTTCTTC
TRBD1	TRBV4-1	NA	TRBJ2-5	CASSGSTTGDKETQYF	TGCGCCAGCAGCGGATCGACTACAGGGGATAAAGAGACCCAGTACTTC
NA	TRBV21-1	NA	TRBJ1-5	CASSALGDRGPWDSNQPQHF	TGTGCCAGCAGCGCCCTCGGGGACAGGGGGCCCTGGGACAGCAATCAGCCCCAGCATTTT
TRBD1	TRBV15	NA	TRBJ2-5	CATKPEDREWGETQYF	TGTGCCACAAAACCCGAGGACAGGGAATGGGGTGAGACCCAGTACTTC
TRBD2	TRBV10-2	once	TRBJ2-7	CASKETSGSSYEQYF	TGCGCCAGCAAAGAGACTAGCGGGAGCTCCTACGAGCAGTACTTC
NA	TRBV7-8	NA	TRBJ2-2	CASDDRPGTGELFF	TGTGCCAGCGATGATAGGCCGGGGACCGGGGAGCTGTTTTTT
TRBD2	TRBV10-3	once	TRBJ2-3	CAISDPGGSTDTQYF	TGTGCCATCAGTGATCCCGGGGGGAGCACAGATACGCAGTATTTT
NA	TRBV9	NA	TRBJ2-3	CASSVGGRVADTQYF	TGTGCCAGCAGCGTAGGCGGCCGGGTGGCAGATACGCAGTATTTT
NA	TRBV11-3	NA	TRBJ2-7	CASSLSGHYEQYF	TGTGCCAGCAGCTTGTCCGGACACTACGAGCAGTACTTC
TRBD2	TRBV5-1	NA	TRBJ2-1	CASSLELAGDGNEQFF	TGCGCCAGCAGCTTGGAACTAGCGGGAGATGGGAATGAGCAGTTCTTC
NA	TRBV10-1	NA	TRBJ2-3	CASSESGMQGDTDTQYF	TGCGCCAGCAGTGAGTCTGGTATGCAGGGCGACACAGATACGCAGTATTTT
TRBD1	TRBV5-1	NA	TRBJ2-5	CASSLEGAETQYF	TGCGCCAGCAGCTTAGAGGGGGCGGAGACCCAGTACTTC
NA	TRBV19	NA	TRBJ1-1	CASYRPNTEAFF	TGTGCCAGCTACAGACCGAACACTGAAGCTTTCTTT
NA	TRBV3-1/TRBV3-2	NA	TRBJ2-3	CASSQEQSTDTQYF	TGTGCCAGCAGCCAAGAACAGTCCACAGATACGCAGTATTTT
NA	TRBV7-9	few	TRBJ1-2	CASSTLGGQGYGYTF	TGTGCCAGCAGCACGCTGGGAGGGCAGGGCTATGGCTACACCTTC
NA	TRBV3-1/TRBV3-2	NA	TRBJ1-6	CASSQVGQGRNSPLHF	TGTGCCAGCAGCCAAGTAGGTCAGGGTAGGAATTCACCCCTCCACTTT
NA	TRBV6-5	NA	TRBJ1-4	CATQERAHEKLFF	TGTGCCACCCAAGAGAGAGCCCATGAAAAACTGTTTTTT
TRBD1	TRBV10-1	NA	TRBJ1-5	CASRRQGIDQPQHF	TGCGCCAGCAGAAGACAGGGAATCGATCAGCCCCAGCATTTT
TRBD1	TRBV10-1	NA	TRBJ1-6	CASSRPRQGGYNSPLHF	TGCGCCAGCAGTCGGCCGCGACAGGGCGGGTATAATTCACCCCTCCACTTT
NA	TRBV28	NA	TRBJ1-5	CASSQSGNQPQHF	TGTGCCAGCAGTCAGTCGGGGAATCAGCCCCAGCATTTT
NA	TRBV6-1	few	TRBJ1-2	CASSESLYPTYGYTF	TGTGCCAGCAGTGAAAGTCTCTACCCTACCTATGGCTACACCTTC
NA	TRBV6-5	NA	TRBJ2-7	CASRLPGLDYEQYF	TGTGCCAGCAGACTTCCGGGATTGGACTACGAGCAGTACTTC
NA	TRBV6-5	NA	TRBJ2-7	CASSYATAAYEQYF	TGTGCCAGCAGTTACGCGACAGCAGCCTACGAGCAGTACTTC
TRBD1	TRBV18	NA	TRBJ2-3	CASSPSLKGAGDTQYF	TGTGCCAGCTCACCAAGTTTAAAGGGGGCAGGAGATACGCAGTATTTT
TRBD1	TRBV6-6	NA	TRBJ2-1	CASRGTGVHEQFF	TGTGCCAGCAGGGGTACAGGGGTTCATGAGCAGTTCTTC
TRBD1	TRBV19	NA	TRBJ1-2	CASSSRGQGYGYTF	TGTGCCAGTAGTAGCCGAGGACAGGGCTATGGCTACACCTTC
TRBD1	TRBV19	NA	TRBJ2-6	CASRDRAGTNVLTF	TGTGCCAGTAGAGACAGGGCTGGGACCAACGTCCTGACTTTC
NA	TRBV24-1	NA	TRBJ2-3	CATSDRQGGADTQYF	TGTGCCACCAGTGATCGACAGGGAGGTGCAGATACGCAGTATTTT
NA	TRBV6-2/TRBV6-3	NA	TRBJ2-1	CASSSNRANEQFF	TGTGCCAGCAGTTCCAACAGGGCCAATGAGCAGTTCTTC
NA	TRBV3-1/TRBV3-2	NA	TRBJ1-3	CASSLRPTGPSGNTIYF	TGTGCCAGCAGCCTTAGACCGACAGGACCCTCTGGAAACACCATATATTTT
TRBD1	TRBV9	NA	TRBJ2-2	CASSWTRDRGNTGELFF	TGTGCCAGCAGCTGGACCCGGGACAGGGGGAACACCGGGGAGCTGTTTTTT
NA	TRBV9	NA	TRBJ1-5	CASSVDSLNQPQHF	TGTGCCAGCAGCGTAGACAGCCTAAATCAGCCCCAGCATTTT
NA	TRBV19	NA	TRBJ2-1	CASSTLAIRSYNEQFF	TGTGCCAGTAGTACCCTAGCGATCAGATCCTACAATGAGCAGTTCTTC
TRBD2	TRBV29-1	NA	TRBJ2-5	CSGSAGGPQYF	TGCAGCGGATCTGCGGGAGGGCCCCAGTACTTC
NA	TRBV5-1	NA	TRBJ1-6	CASSLSGELALHF	TGCGCCAGCAGCTTGTCGGGAGAGCTAGCCCTCCACTTT
NA	TRBV7-8	NA	TRBJ2-2	CASSLKWGVLEQGELFF	TGTGCCAGCAGCCTTAAGTGGGGAGTCTTAGAACAAGGGGAGCTGTTTTTT
NA	TRBV6-5	NA	TRBJ2-2	CASSYSYRADTGELFF	TGTGCCAGCAGTTACTCTTACAGGGCGGACACCGGGGAGCTGTTTTTT
TRBD1	TRBV10-1	NA	TRBJ1-4	CASSPGTANEKLFF	TGCGCCAGCAGCCCCGGGACAGCTAATGAAAAACTGTTTTTT
NA	TRBV5-1	few	TRBJ1-1	CASSSRVLSSGSQNTEAFF	TGCGCCAGCAGCTCCCGGGTCCTTTCGTCGGGTAGCCAGAACACTGAAGCTTTCTTT
TRBD2	TRBV7-8	NA	TRBJ2-2	CASSPAGGGTGELFF	TGTGCCAGCAGCCCCGCGGGGGGGGGAACCGGGGAGCTGTTTTTT
NA	TRBV18	NA	TRBJ1-1	CASSQQGTAFF	TGTGCCAGCTCACAACAGGGCACAGCTTTCTTT